This T cell receptor (beta chain) is from a study of CD8 T cells in ankylosing spondylitis. TCRdb processed the 5' RACE reads anew with MiXCR; each CDR3 protein has one entry. Of about 130,000 distinct CDR3 sequences listed, 5.5% to 7.5% were seen once; the top ten hold around 12%. The CDR3 sequence is 14 residues long. Trimming cost V 6 bases and J 4 bases; bases outside gene matches: 6. Sample: blood, either unsorted or a sorted T cell fraction (not recorded which). This sequence originates from a female donor with ankylosing spondylitis or in good health (not recorded which). The V call is TRBV12-3 or TRBV12-4, the J call TRBJ1-2; 9 nucleotides align to TRBD1. The CDR3 nucleotides are TGTGCCAGCAGGAGACAGGGGGTCGGCTATGGCTACACCTTC. Its protein is CASRRQGVGYGYTF.